Following are 19 T cell receptor beta chains from one sample sequenced in a study of cytomegalovirus exposure and HLA in healthy donors. 13 Jbeta primers and 60 Vbeta primers were used for the PCR. The method was immunoSEQ multiplex PCR; TCRdb's version includes in-frame clones alone and lacks a portion of them. The sample lists approximately 110,000 clones, 81% occurring once. Sequencing used PBMCs. The source of these receptors is a woman aged 25-40 years in good health and CMV-seronegative.

This chain uses TRBV7-9 with TRBJ2-5; maybe TRBD2 (5 bases). This CDR3 is 14 amino acids long. Deletions cut 1 base from V and 2 bases from J, with 8 bases between. Germline CDR1 SEHNR, CDR2 FQNEAQ (reference sequence). The CDR3 region has the DNA TGTGCCAGCAGCTTAGTGACTAAACAAGAGACCCAGTACTTC. It codes for CASSLVTKQETQYF.

The chain has TRBV13 and TRBJ2-3; D is perhaps TRBD2 (6 bases). Germline V CDR1 and CDR2: PRHDT, FYEKMQ (reference sequence). This CDR3 has 15 amino acids. The ends were cut back, 5 bases at V and 2 bases at J, with 14 bases in the middle. The CDR3 here is CASSPRGGITDTQYF. In nucleotides, the CDR3 is TGTGCCAGCAGCCCACGGGGCGGGATCACAGATACGCAGTATTTT.

This chain uses TRBV29-1 with TRBJ1-4; D perhaps matches TRBD1 (6 bases). Germline V CDR1 and CDR2: SQVTM, ANQGSEA. The CDR3 spans 10 residues. For the CDR3, the DNA is TGCAGTGCAGGGGATGAAAAACTGTTTTTT. Its protein product is CSAGDEKLFF.

CDR3 protein: CASSQDSGYTF. The CDR3 DNA reads TGCGCCAGCAGCCAAGATAGTGGCTACACCTTC. The chain links TRBV4-1 to TRBJ1-2; D ambiguous. The V and J ends lost 0 bases and 7 bases respectively, with 3 bases between them. The CDR3 totals 11 residues. Per germline, CDR1 MGHRA and CDR2 YSYEKL.

This rearrangement joins TRBV7-9 to TRBJ1-1, with 7 bases fitting TRBD1. The CDR3 totals 13 residues. The V segment lost 3 bases and the J segment 11 bases; nucleotides outside the gene matches: 9. From germline, CDR1 is SEHNR and CDR2 FQNEAQ (reference sequence). The CDR3 bases are TGTGCCAGCAGCTTCAGAAGGGGGCGGTGGGCTTTCTTT. Amino acids: CASSFRRGRWAFF.

The V gene is TRBV27, the J gene TRBJ2-3; maybe TRBD1 (6 bases). The CDR3 covers 15 residues. The V end was cut by 2 bases, the J end by 3 bases, with 12 bases between. The germline V gene has CDR1 MNHEY and CDR2 SMNVEV (reference sequence). The CDR3 loop is CASSLEGVNTDTQYF. The CDR3 coding sequence is TGTGCCAGCAGTTTAGAGGGGGTAAATACAGATACGCAGTATTTT.

V gene TRBV5-4 combines with J gene TRBJ2-7, with D perhaps matching TRBD1 (7 bases). Germline assignment: CDR1 SGHNT and CDR2 YYREEE (reference sequence). Deletions cut 4 bases from V and 4 bases from J, with 15 bases between. This CDR3 region has 14 residues. For the CDR3, the DNA is TGTGCCAGCAGCAAAGTGACAGGGACTTACGAGCAGTACTTC. Translation: CASSKVTGTYEQYF. The full variable domain, rest sourced from reference TRBV5-4 and TRBJ2-7, is ETGVTQSPTHLIKTRGQQVTLRCSSQSGHNTVSWYQQALGQGPQFIFQYYREEENGRGNFPPRFSGLQFPNYSSELNVNALELDDSALYLCASSKVTGTYEQYFGPGTRLTVT.

The chain combines TRBV9 with TRBJ2-5; 8 bases agree with TRBD2. This CDR3 has 15 residues. Losses at the gene ends were 4 bases for V and 1 base for J; bases not matched to a gene: 6. Germline V gene sequence: CDR1 SGDLS, CDR2 YYNGEE. The CDR3 DNA is TGTGCCAGCAGCCCGCTTAGCGGGGTCCAAGAGACCCAGTACTTC. Protein sequence: CASSPLSGVQETQYF.

The V call is TRBV4-1, the J call TRBJ2-1, with 12 bases fitting TRBD1. V lost 1 base to trimming and J lost 7 bases; unmatched junction nucleotides: 2. This CDR3 has 15 amino acids. Germline V gene lookup returns CDR1 MGHRA and CDR2 YSYEKL. The chain's CDR3 is CASSQAGQGANEQFF. In DNA, the CDR3 is TGCGCCAGCAGCCAAGCGGGACAGGGGGCAAATGAGCAGTTCTTC.

The V call is TRBV6-6, the J call TRBJ2-2, with 8 bases fitting TRBD1. The germline CDR1 and CDR2 sequences are MNHNY and SVGAGI (reference sequence). The CDR3 covers 15 residues. Unmatched junction bases numbered 6, after V lost 4 bases and J lost 5 bases. CDR3 in DNA: TGTGCCAGCAGTTCCCGGACAGGGAAGACCGGGGAGCTGTTTTTT. It codes for CASSSRTGKTGELFF.

The chain uses TRBV6-5 and TRBJ1-1; weak D call: TRBD1 (5 bases). The germline V gene encodes CDR1 MNHEY and CDR2 SVGAGI. The CDR3 contains 14 residues. Trimming cost V 5 bases and J 8 bases, with 18 bases left between them. The CDR3 loop reads CASSLLQGPNEAFF. Written as DNA, the CDR3 is TGTGCCAGCAGTCTTCTCCAGGGTCCGAACGAAGCTTTCTTT.

The chain carries TRBV11-3 and TRBJ1-1; D perhaps matches TRBD1 (5 bases). This CDR3 region has 13 residues. Trimming cost V 5 bases and J 4 bases, with 11 bases left between them. Germline CDR1 SGHNT, CDR2 YENEEA. The CDR3 loop reads CASSPGAATEAFF. Here the CDR3 DNA reads TGTGCCAGCAGCCCTGGGGCAGCCACTGAAGCTTTCTTT.

This rearrangement joins TRBV18 to TRBJ2-7; 12 bases fit TRBD2. The V gene end was trimmed by 3 bases and the J gene end by 5 bases; junction bases not matched to a gene: 5. The CDR3 runs 15 residues. In germline, CDR1 is KGHSH, CDR2 LQKENI. CDR3 sequence reads: CASSPRTSGRNEQYF. In DNA form, the CDR3 reads TGTGCCAGCTCACCGCGAACTAGCGGGAGGAACGAGCAGTACTTC.

This clone was seen once. The J gene is TRBJ2-3, the V gene TRBV29-1; D remains unclear. This CDR3 region has 11 residues. The germline V and J ends were trimmed by 4 bases and 5 bases, with 7 bases remaining between them. Germline V gene data show CDR1 as SQVTM and CDR2 as ANQGSEA. CDR3 in DNA: TGCAGCGTTGTAGTCGGAGATACGCAGTATTTT. Translation: CSVVVGDTQYF.

The chain has TRBV6-1 and TRBJ2-3; 9 bases fit TRBD2. Germline loops: CDR1 MNHNS, CDR2 SASEGT. This CDR3 comprises 15 residues. Losses at the gene ends were 3 bases for V and 0 bases for J; bases not matched to a gene: 1. CDR3 in DNA: TGTGCCAGCAGTGATCTAGCGGGGAGCACAGATACGCAGTATTTT. This codes for CASSDLAGSTDTQYF.

The gene calls are TRBV2 and TRBJ1-2; D gene unclear. This CDR3 contains 13 residues. Germline CDR1 reads SNHLY; CDR2 reads FYNNEI. V was trimmed by 10 bases and J by 1 base, leaving 13 bases between them. CDR3 residues: CANTADLNYGYTF. The CDR3 coding sequence is TGTGCCAACACAGCAGATCTTAACTATGGCTACACCTTC.

The chain has TRBV7-9 and TRBJ1-5, with D possibly matching TRBD1 (5 bases). CDR3 length: 15 amino acids. Trimming shortened V by 6 bases and J by 5 bases, and 17 bases separated the two germline ends. The germline V gene has CDR1 SEHNR and CDR2 FQNEAQ (reference sequence). The CDR3 here is CASREAGGSDQPQHF. In nucleotides, the CDR3 is TGTGCCAGCAGGGAGGCTGGGGGGAGCGATCAGCCCCAGCATTTT.

This chain links TRBV6-5 with TRBJ2-7, with D possibly TRBD2 on 6 matching bases. V lost 5 bases to trimming and J lost 7 bases, with 21 bases between them. CDR1 is MNHEY, CDR2 SVGAGI, per germline. This CDR3 contains 15 residues. The CDR3 spells CASSVAGLRSGEQYF. The CDR3 nucleotides are TGTGCCAGCAGTGTCGCGGGACTCCGGTCGGGGGAGCAGTACTTC.

The chain couples TRBV11-2 to TRBJ1-3; 7 bases are a match to TRBD1. Trimming took 4 bases from V and 2 from J; bases not matched to a gene: 2. The germline CDR1 and CDR2 sequences are SGHAT and FQNNGV. The length of the CDR3 is 14 residues. The CDR3 sequence: CASSSGQAGNTIYF. CDR3 bases: TGTGCCAGCAGCTCAGGACAGGCTGGAAACACCATATATTTT.